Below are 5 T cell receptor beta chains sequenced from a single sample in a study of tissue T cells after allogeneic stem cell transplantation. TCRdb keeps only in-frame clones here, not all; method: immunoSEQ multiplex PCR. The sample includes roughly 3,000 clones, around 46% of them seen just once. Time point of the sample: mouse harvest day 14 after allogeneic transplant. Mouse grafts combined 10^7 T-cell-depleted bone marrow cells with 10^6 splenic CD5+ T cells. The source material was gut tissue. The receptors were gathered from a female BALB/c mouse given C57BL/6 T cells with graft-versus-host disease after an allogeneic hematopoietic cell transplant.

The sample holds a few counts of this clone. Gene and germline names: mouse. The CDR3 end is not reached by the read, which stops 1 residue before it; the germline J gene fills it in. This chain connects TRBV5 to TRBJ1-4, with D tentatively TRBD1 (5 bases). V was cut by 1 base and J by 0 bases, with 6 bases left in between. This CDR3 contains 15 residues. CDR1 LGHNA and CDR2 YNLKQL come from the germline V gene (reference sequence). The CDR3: CASSQGQISNERLFF. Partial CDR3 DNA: TGTGCCAGCAGCCAAGGACAGATTTCCAACGAAAGATTATTT.

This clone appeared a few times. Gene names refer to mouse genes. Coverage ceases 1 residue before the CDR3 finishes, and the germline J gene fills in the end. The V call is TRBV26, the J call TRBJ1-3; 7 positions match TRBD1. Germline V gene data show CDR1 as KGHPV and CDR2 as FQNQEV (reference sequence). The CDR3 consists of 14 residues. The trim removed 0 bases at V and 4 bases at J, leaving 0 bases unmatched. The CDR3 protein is CASSLSTGGNTLYF. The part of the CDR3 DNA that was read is TGTGCCAGCAGTCTGTCGACAGGGGGAAATACGCTCTAT.

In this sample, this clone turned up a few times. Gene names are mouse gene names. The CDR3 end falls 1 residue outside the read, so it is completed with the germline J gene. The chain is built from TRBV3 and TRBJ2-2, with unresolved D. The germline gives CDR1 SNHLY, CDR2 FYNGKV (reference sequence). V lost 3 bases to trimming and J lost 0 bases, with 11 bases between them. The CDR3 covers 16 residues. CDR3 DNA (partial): TGTGCCAGCAGCTTTAGCCGTGGAGCAAACACCGGGCAGCTCTAC. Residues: CASSFSRGANTGQLY. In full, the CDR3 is CASSFSRGANTGQLYF. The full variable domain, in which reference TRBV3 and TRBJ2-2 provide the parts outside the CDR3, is GPKVLQIPSHQIIDMGQMVTLNCDPVSNHLYFYWYKQILGQQMEFLVNFYNGKVMEKSKLFKDQFSVERPDGSYFTLKIQPTALEDSAVYFCASSFSRGANTGQLYFGEGSKLTVL.

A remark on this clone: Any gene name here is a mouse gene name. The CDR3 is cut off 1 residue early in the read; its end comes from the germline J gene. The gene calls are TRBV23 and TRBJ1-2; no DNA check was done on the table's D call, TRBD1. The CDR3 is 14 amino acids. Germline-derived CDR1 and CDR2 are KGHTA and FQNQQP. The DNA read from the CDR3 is TGCTCCAGCAGTCGGGACAGTGCAAACTCCGACTACACC. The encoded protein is CSSSRDSANSDYT. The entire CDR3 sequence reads CSSSRDSANSDYTF.

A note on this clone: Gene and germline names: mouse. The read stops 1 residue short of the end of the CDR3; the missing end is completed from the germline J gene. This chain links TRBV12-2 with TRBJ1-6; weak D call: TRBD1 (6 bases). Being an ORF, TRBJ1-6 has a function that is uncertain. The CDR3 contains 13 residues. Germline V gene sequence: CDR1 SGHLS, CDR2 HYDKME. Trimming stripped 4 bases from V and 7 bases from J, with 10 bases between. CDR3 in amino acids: CASSRQENSPLYF. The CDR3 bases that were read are TGTGCCAGCTCCCGACAGGAGAATTCGCCCCTCTAC.